This T cell receptor (beta chain) derives from a study of memory CD8 T cells in hepatitis C reinfection (TCRdb year 2017). About the study as a whole: Among the donors, three cleared two back-to-back HCV infections on their own, whereas two got rid of a primary infection but ended up chronically infected after reinfection. A case counted as HCV reinfection when an HCV RNA test came back positive after two negative tests taken at least 60 days apart. Samples for the late or post reinfection period were taken 12 to 24 weeks after reinfection was detected. In several donors, the study followed the TCR beta repertoire of virus-specific CD8 T cells over time through an HCV reinfection episode. Between the late 2000s and the early 2010s, about 5 reinfection cases with stored pre-reinfection samples were identified. In the reinfection study, participants who had resolved a prior HCV infection were followed every 3 months.

Trimming costs V 5 bases and J 3 bases, and their ends lie 7 bases apart. There are 12 amino acids in the CDR3, from cysteine to phenylalanine inclusive. CDR3 DNA only is kept here, 36 bases in frame from base 1. From a lookup of the germline V gene, CDR1 and CDR2 are SGHDN and FVKESK. What the time point label conveys for this sample: late/post reinfection, 12 to 24 weeks after detection. Sorted cells were sequenced directly ex vivo, without in vitro expansion prior to TCR sequencing. The donors, who were people who inject drugs, were enrolled in the Montreal Acute Hepatitis C Cohort Study (HEPCO) in Canada. As controls, total naive CD8 T cells were sorted as viable CD3+ CD8+ CD45RO- cells from a couple of donors at all three reinfection time points. Before sorting, cryopreserved peripheral blood mononuclear cells were thawed and used as the source for purifying CD8 T cells. CD8 T cells were enriched by negative selection with the MACS CD8+ T cell Isolation Kit. A BD FACSAria II sorter with FACSDiva software was used for cell sorting, and FlowJo was used for data analysis.

Notes on this clone: This clone's antigen is unknown. The record has no base qualities; no much larger clone is one base away.

Library construction relied on the immunoSEQ multiplex PCR assay. Genomic DNA was extracted from the sorted cells, and the TCR beta V, D and J regions were sequenced using the automated high-throughput method of Adaptive Biotechnologies. CDR3 regions were amplified with a two-step, bias-controlled multiplex PCR. Amplified TCR beta libraries were sequenced on an Illumina instrument. For the original study's pipeline: Demultiplexed reads were processed to reduce amplification and sequencing bias, and the IMGT database was used to assign CDR3 sequences to gene families. ImmunoSEQ software version 2.0 was used to analyze the repertoire data. Out-of-frame sequences and sequences with stop codons in the CDR3 were removed from clonotype lists. Clonotypes with a frequency below 0.01% were excluded because such clonotypes corresponded to less than one cell. Richness was calculated by dividing observed richness by the number of input cells, and evenness was calculated by dividing Shannon entropy by the log of observed richness. To measure repertoire diversity and how similar the repertoire was between time points, Simpson diversity and Morisita-Horn overlap indices were applied. Clonotypes were grouped as dominant (>1%), sub-dominant (0.5-0.99%), low abundance (0.1-0.49%) or lowest abundance (<0.1%). For the germline index, total nucleotide additions were subtracted from total CDR3 length, and that difference was then divided by total CDR3 length. TCRdb obtained this table from immuneACCESS and retained in-frame rearrangements with V and J assigned. These tables miss some clones; where compared with another copy, unresolved V genes account for less than half of the shortfall, and the remainder is unexplained. The V and J calls and clone size come from that table; D and trimming were worked out from the DNA. Present in this sample are about 46,000 clones, approximately 92% of which were seen just once. The ten most abundant clones make up roughly 0.7% of the sample.

The full study reports these points: Because only a few donors were included, definitive conclusions about public clonotypes linked to secondary clearance were beyond the reach of the study.

The source of this sequence is a man between 18 and 29 years old with hepatitis C virus infection. Source material: naive CD8+ T cells sorted from blood. Sample cell subset or site, as interpreted from the label and publication: total naive CD8+CD45RO- T cells. The rearranged chain carries TRBV14 and TRBJ1-2; no D gene call is confident. The CDR3 is CASSIGDYGYTF. The DNA sequence reads TGTGCCAGCAGCATCGGTGACTATGGCTACACCTTC.